These 8 T cell receptor beta chains originate from one sample sequenced in a study of response to subunit inactivated influenza vaccine. TCRdb recomputed calls from the RT-PCR reads with MiXCR, one row per CDR3 protein. The top ten hold 10% to 13% of the sample, which has hundreds of thousands of distinct CDR3 sequences, 12% seen once. This sample comprised PBMCs from blood, obtained on the day of vaccination. The source of these receptors is a man between 50 and 59 years old who received an inactivated influenza vaccine.

This chain links TRBV5-1 with TRBJ1-3, with D maybe TRBD1 (5 bases). Germline V lookup: CDR1 SGHRS, CDR2 YFSETQ. V was clipped by 4 bases and J by 7 bases, with 15 bases between them. The length of the CDR3 is 14 residues. Here the CDR3 DNA reads TGCGCCAGCAGCCTCGGGACCCGGAGGAACACCATATATTTT. As protein: CASSLGTRRNTIYF. The entire variable domain, with the rest obtained from reference TRBV5-1 and TRBJ1-3, is as follows: KAGVTQTPRYLIKTRGQQVTLSCSPISGHRSVSWYQQTPGQGLQFLFEYFSETQRNKGNFPGRFSGRQFSNSRSEMNVSTLELGDSALYLCASSLGTRRNTIYFGEGSWLTVV.

The J gene is TRBJ2-7, the V gene TRBV6-1; possibly TRBD2 for D (5 bases). CDR3 length: 16 residues. The V end lost 7 bases, the J end lost 0 bases, and 19 bases lay between the germline ends. Germline loops: CDR1 MNHNS, CDR2 SASEGT. CDR3 sequence: CASNGLATRSSYEQYF. CDR3 sequence (DNA): TGTGCCAGCAACGGTCTTGCAACTAGGAGCTCCTACGAGCAGTACTTC.

The table lists this clonotype with a few counts. This chain uses TRBV5-1 with TRBJ2-3, with 9 bases lining up with TRBD2. The length of the CDR3 is 17 residues. Germline assignment: CDR1 SGHRS and CDR2 YFSETQ. V lost 3 bases, J lost 3 bases, and 11 bases stayed unmatched. The CDR3 protein is CASSSGPGLASTDTQYF. CDR3 nucleotide sequence: TGCGCCAGCAGCTCCGGCCCGGGACTAGCTTCAACAGATACGCAGTATTTT.

As for this clonotype: Because it lacks the conserved phenylalanine or tryptophan at the end, this CDR3 is likely a read error. The V and J genes are TRBV4-1 and TRBJ2-7; either TRBD1 or TRBD2 may fit D (5 bases each). Germline CDR1 and CDR2: MGHRA and YSYEKL. Deletions cut 0 bases from V and 4 bases from J, with 13 bases between. This CDR3 contains 15 residues. The CDR3, as DNA: TGCGCCAGCAGCCAAGAAAACGGGTGGGGGTACGAGCAGTACCTC. Its translation: CASSQENGWGYEQYL.

In its sample, this clonotype was seen a few times. This chain links TRBV28 with TRBJ2-7, with TRBD1 identical over 7 bases. Germline CDR1 reads MDHEN; CDR2 reads SYDVKM. The J segment lost 2 bases and the V segment lost 5 bases, leaving 6 bases of the junction unmatched. The CDR3 runs to 14 residues. The CDR3 nucleotides read TGTGCCAGCAGTCCTGGACAGGTGCCCTACGAGCAGTACTTC. It translates to CASSPGQVPYEQYF.

This clonotype was seen only a few times. A read error may produce the germline difference seen at one junction end. The CDR3 loop is CASSPPGLAQNIQYF. In DNA form, the CDR3 reads TGTGCCAGCAGTCCTCCGGGACTAGCCCAAAACATTCAGTACTTC. V gene TRBV7-2 combines with J gene TRBJ2-4; 9 bases align to TRBD2. The CDR3 has 15 amino acids. Germline-derived CDR1 and CDR2 are SGHTA and FQGNSA.

The rearrangement links TRBV3-1 to TRBJ1-1; D not certain. This CDR3 comprises 14 residues. Germline V gene sequence: CDR1 LGHDT, CDR2 YNNKEL (reference sequence). Trimming removed 1 base from V and 4 bases from J, with 10 bases in between. CDR3 DNA sequence: TGTGCCAGCAGCCAAGGGCTTTCGGGCACTGAAGCTTTCTTT. Protein sequence: CASSQGLSGTEAFF.

This sequence joins TRBV27 and TRBJ2-7, with D possibly being TRBD1 or TRBD2 (6 bases each). V lost 2 bases to trimming and J lost 7 bases, with 15 bases between them. This CDR3 is built from 14 residues. The germline CDR1 and CDR2 sequences are MNHEY and SMNVEV (reference sequence). This CDR3 reads CASSLGGTPGEQYF. The DNA for the CDR3 is TGTGCCAGCAGTTTAGGGGGGACACCCGGGGAGCAGTACTTC.